The 9 T cell receptor beta chains in this list originate from one sample, sequenced in a study. TCRdb called the RT-PCR reads again in MiXCR, with one record for every CDR3 protein. This table holds about 680,000 distinct CDR3 sequences, 13% to 15% found once. What was sequenced was memory CD4+ T cells from blood. Receptors were obtained from a female donor in good health, serving as a healthy control.

This clonotype was detected many times. V and J are TRBV24-1 and TRBJ2-5, with 7 bases fitting TRBD2. In germline, CDR1 is KGHDR, CDR2 SFDVKD. This CDR3 contains 16 residues. Germline trimming cut 3 bases from V and 2 bases from J; bases unmatched to any gene: 8. The CDR3 region is CATSDPGGLTQETQYF. CDR3 DNA sequence: TGTGCCACCAGTGATCCGGGGGGACTGACACAAGAGACCCAGTACTTC.

The rearrangement joins TRBV7-2 to TRBJ2-2; the match to TRBD1 covers 8 bases. This CDR3 is built from 15 residues. V shed 2 bases and J 4 bases; nucleotides not matched to a gene: 3. Germline loops: CDR1 SGHTA, CDR2 FQGNSA. The CDR3 DNA is TGTGCCAGCAGCTTACAGGGGGCCGTCACCGGGGAGCTGTTTTTT. Its protein product is CASSLQGAVTGELFF.

This chain uses TRBV3-1 with TRBJ2-5; D not resolved. This CDR3 is built from 14 residues. Trimming stripped 1 base from V and 2 bases from J, with 8 bases between. Germline loops: CDR1 LGHDT, CDR2 YNNKEL (reference sequence). The CDR3 here is CASSQGGTQETQYF. CDR3 nucleotide sequence: TGTGCCAGCAGCCAAGGGGGTACTCAAGAGACCCAGTACTTC.

The chain uses TRBV2 and TRBJ2-1; D ambiguous. Trimming shortened V by 6 bases and J by 4 bases, and 10 bases separated the two germline ends. This CDR3 comprises 13 residues. CDR1 and CDR2 (germline): SNHLY, FYNNEI. The CDR3: CASRGPGYNEQFF. In DNA, the CDR3 is TGTGCCAGCAGGGGCCCCGGATACAATGAGCAGTTCTTC. Filled out from reference TRBV2 and TRBJ2-1, the complete variable domain reads EPEVTQTPSHQVTQMGQEVILRCVPISNHLYFYWYRQILGQKVEFLVSFYNNEISEKSEIFDDQFSVERPDGSNFTLKIRSTKLEDSAMYFCASRGPGYNEQFFGPGTRLTVL.

This clonotype appeared a few times. The rearrangement links TRBV12-5 to TRBJ2-5; TRBD2 matches at 9 bases. V dropped 6 bases and J dropped 5; count of bases not matched to a gene: 7. In germline, CDR1 is LGHNT, CDR2 FRNRAP. CDR3 size: 14 residues. CDR3 loop: CASGTGLAGETQYF. CDR3 nucleotide sequence: TGTGCTAGTGGGACGGGACTAGCTGGCGAGACCCAGTACTTC.

This clonotype was detected a few times. The J gene is TRBJ2-7, the V gene TRBV5-4; no clear D. Trimming took off 0 bases at V and 2 bases at J, with 12 bases between the two ends. Per the germline V gene, CDR1 is SGHNT and CDR2 is YYREEE (reference sequence). The CDR3 is 15 amino acids. The CDR3 loop is CASSLEWQTPYEQYF. The CDR3 region has the DNA TGTGCCAGCAGCTTGGAATGGCAAACCCCCTACGAGCAGTACTTC.

This clonotype was recorded many times. J is TRBJ1-5 and V is TRBV10-3; D perhaps matches TRBD1 (5 bases). This CDR3 has 14 amino acids. Germline V gene data show CDR1 as ENHRY and CDR2 as SYGVKD. V was shortened by 3 bases and J by 3 bases, with 9 bases between the two germline ends. DNA for the CDR3: TGTGCCATCAGTGAAGGGGAGTTCAATCAGCCCCAGCATTTT. It yields the protein CAISEGEFNQPQHF.

Many counts were recorded for this clonotype. This chain uses TRBV20-1 with TRBJ1-3; D gene ambiguous. The V end lost 6 bases, the J end lost 0 bases, and 3 bases lay between the germline ends. The CDR3 contains 11 residues. Germline V CDR1 and CDR2: DFQATT, SNEGSKA (reference sequence). This CDR3 is CSASSGNTIYF. The CDR3, as DNA: TGCAGTGCGTCCTCTGGAAACACCATATATTTT.

This clonotype was seen repeatedly, ten times or more. The chain has TRBV7-2 and TRBJ2-7; tentatively, D is TRBD1 (5 bases). The ends were cut back, 4 bases at V and 2 bases at J, with 12 bases in the middle. The CDR3 has 14 residues. From germline, CDR1 is SGHTA and CDR2 FQGNSA. The CDR3 protein is CASSYSPGTYEQYF. The DNA for the CDR3 is TGTGCCAGCAGCTACAGCCCAGGGACCTACGAGCAGTACTTC. Full variable domain (remainder filled in from reference TRBV7-2 and TRBJ2-7): GAGVSQSPSNKVTEKGKDVELRCDPISGHTALYWYRQSLGQGLEFLIYFQGNSAPDKSGLPSDRFSAERTGGSVSTLTIQRTQQEDSAVYLCASSYSPGTYEQYFGPGTRLTVT.